This TCR beta chain comes out of a study of cytomegalovirus exposure and HLA in healthy donors. The V end was cut by 6 bases, the J end by 4 bases, with 13 bases between. The CDR3 loop spans 13 amino acids. The germline V gene has CDR1 MNHNS and CDR2 SASEGT. In this sample, this clone turned up a few times. Its specificity is unknown. Both 60 Vbeta primers and 13 Jbeta primers went into the PCR. Produced via immunoSEQ multiplex PCR; TCRdb's table is partial and in-frame only. The sample includes 90,000 or so clones, around 70% seen only once; the top ten take approximately 15%. Findings of the study overall: Cytomegalovirus association was listed for about 160 TCR beta chains. In a later analysis, several top co-occurrence clusters appeared linked to parvovirus B19, influenza, CMV and Epstein-Barr virus. The study found most TCR sequences rare, yet found some public TCRs in many donors.

The rearrangement links TRBV6-1 to TRBJ2-7; D is undetermined. This clonotype was sampled from a woman aged 50 to 60 in good health and CMV-seropositive. Material for sequencing was PBMCs. The CDR3: CASSLQILYEQYF. In DNA form, the CDR3 reads TGTGCCAGCAGCCTACAGATTCTTTACGAGCAGTACTTC.